These T cell receptor beta chains were read from a single sample in a study of T-cell memory formation after mild COVID-19. TCRdb re-called the 5' RACE reads through MiXCR, storing one row per CDR3 protein. The table lists just under 150,000 distinct CDR3 sequences, 6% of them singletons. Sample: PBMCs or a T cell subset sorted from them (not recorded which). The receptors derive from an adult woman who had mild COVID-19 (a few samples of this study predate the infection). Cell type and time point are not known. Both conserved end residues are part of each CDR3. Fields, in order: V gene, J gene, CDR3 length, CDR3 protein.

TRBV19	TRBJ2-2	18	CASSIARLAGVPTGELFF
TRBV20-1	TRBJ2-1	14	CSARRTGSLDEQFF
TRBV6-5	TRBJ1-3	15	CASSYDKVSGNTIYF
TRBV6-6	TRBJ2-3	16	CASSYSLAGQTDTQYF
TRBV3-1	TRBJ1-1	15	CASSRGDGWNTEAFF
TRBV4-3	TRBJ1-2	14	CASSQALTNYGYTF
TRBV5-5	TRBJ2-2	15	CASSGPGLNTGELFF
TRBV20-1	TRBJ1-1	14	CSARQGAGDTEAFF
TRBV6-1	TRBJ1-1	16	CASSERTGGRSTEAFF
TRBV5-1	TRBJ1-1	14	CASSLPDLGTEAFF
TRBV7-2	TRBJ2-7	11	CASSPAYEQYF
TRBV29-1	TRBJ1-1	15	CSVLKKYSVESEAFF
TRBV15	TRBJ2-1	13	CATSRELLEIQFF
TRBV20-1	TRBJ2-5	12	CSARLVVETQYF
TRBV20-1	TRBJ2-7	14	CSAIVGGARNEQYF
TRBV18	TRBJ2-1	17	CASSPPGGRDNYNEQFF
TRBV10-3	TRBJ2-7	14	CAISGGQGSYEQYF
TRBV7-9	TRBJ2-1	15	CASRQDGTAYNEQFF
TRBV5-5	TRBJ1-5	15	CASSLEGAPRQPQHF
TRBV12-3/TRBV12-4	TRBJ2-7	15	CASSSLGTGANEQYF
TRBV20-1	TRBJ2-7	11	CSAFRDYEQYF
TRBV12-3/TRBV12-4	TRBJ1-6	13	CASSLGGNSPLHF
TRBV5-1	TRBJ1-3	18	CASSLVGSSGHSGNTIYF
TRBV12-3/TRBV12-4	TRBJ1-1	14	CASTPGGPATEAFF
TRBV20-1	TRBJ2-1	17	CSARDGRLAGGYNEQFF
TRBV2	TRBJ2-1	17	CASTETGRLSWSGEQFF
TRBV5-1	TRBJ2-7	13	CASSLGMGDEQYF
TRBV7-2	TRBJ2-1	15	CASSYHLAGGREQFF
TRBV5-1	TRBJ2-3	15	CASSSSGAKADTQYF
TRBV12-3/TRBV12-4	TRBJ2-4	16	CASRLRPGTSQNIQYF
TRBV19	TRBJ2-7	14	CASNPPGQVNEQYF
TRBV7-9	TRBJ1-5	13	CASSPDGSQPQHF
TRBV12-3/TRBV12-4	TRBJ2-1	15	CASSLGRHSYNEQFF
TRBV20-1	TRBJ1-2	14	CSAIYSQGGYGYTF
TRBV4-3	TRBJ2-2	16	CASSPGTAKYTGELFF
TRBV7-8	TRBJ2-3	15	CASSPQPPYPDTQYF
TRBV23-1	TRBJ1-5	15	CASSQWDGAHQPQHF
TRBV7-9	TRBJ2-7	14	CASSGGGSSYEQYF
TRBV27	TRBJ1-1	14	CASSFRQGAAEAFF
TRBV5-1	TRBJ2-7	11	CASSNSYEQYF